This T cell receptor (beta chain) stems from a study of cytotoxic CD8 clonotypes in ibrutinib-treated CLL. Across the study: Investigators collected response samples after a median roughly 13 months of treatment, range 6 to 36. There were, on average, about 240,000 productive templates and tens of thousands of productive rearrangements per sample. Study outcomes and limitations: Stable or contracted on treatment, public clonotypes were also uncommon. Clonality correlated strongly with circulating CD8+ T cells and exceeded age-matched healthy donors at baseline.

Germline V gene sequence: CDR1 GTSNPN, CDR2 SVGIG (reference sequence). V lost 0 bases to trimming and J lost 2 bases, with 10 bases between them. The CDR3 has 14 residues. Notes on this clone: The antigen is undetermined.

Some clones are missing from TCRdb's copy, which holds only in-frame ones; the method was immunoSEQ multiplex PCR. Seen here are around 150,000 clones, about 88% observed once, and the top ten hold approximately 3%. The TCR originated in a human donor with chronic lymphocytic leukemia. The specimen was PBMCs, collected at disease progression, from a patient treated with ibrutinib. V is TRBV30 and J is TRBJ1-2; unclear D gene. The CDR3 region is CAWSVGQENYGYTF. The CDR3 region has the DNA TGTGCCTGGAGTGTCGGGCAGGAAAACTATGGCTACACCTTC.